These T cell receptor beta chains were read from a single sample in a study of cytomegalovirus exposure and HLA in healthy donors. Clones were read by immunoSEQ multiplex PCR, and TCRdb kept only the in-frame ones, dropping some. The sample contains under 250,000 clones, 75% to 85% of which appear only once. The specimen sequenced was PBMCs. Receptors originate from a woman between 50 and 59 years old in good health and CMV-seronegative. CDR3s include the opening cysteine and the closing phenylalanine or tryptophan. The D gene is left open where the match is weak. Size values are once, few and many counts, or a class for expanded clones, and some rows have none.

v_gene	j_gene	d_gene	abundance	CDR3nt	CDR3aa
TRBV7-8	TRBJ2-5	-	-	TGTGCCAGCAGCTTCAGGGCCCAAGAGACCCAGTACTTC	CASSFRAQETQYF
TRBV7-2	TRBJ2-5	-	-	TGTGCCAGCAGCTCTCACAGGGCGAACGGAGAGACCCAGTACTTC	CASSSHRANGETQYF
TRBV19	TRBJ2-5	-	few	TGTGCCAGTAAGTCGCAGGGGGAGACCCAGTACTTC	CASKSQGETQYF
TRBV5-1	TRBJ2-7	TRBD2	-	TGCGCCAGCAGCAGCCTAGCGGGAGGGAACGAGCAGTACTTC	CASSSLAGGNEQYF
TRBV7-2	TRBJ1-2	TRBD1	-	TGTGCCAGCAGCACAGGACAGGGGGGGGGCTATGGCTACACCTTC	CASSTGQGGGYGYTF
TRBV28	TRBJ1-1	-	-	TGTGCCAGCAGGACTATTAAAGTCGCAAACACTGAAGCTTTCTTT	CASRTIKVANTEAFF
TRBV7-2	TRBJ1-2	-	-	TGTGCCAGCAGCTCATCACTGGTGAGGGGCTACACCTTC	CASSSSLVRGYTF
TRBV7-6	TRBJ2-3	TRBD2	-	TGTGCCAGCAGCTTAGGGGCTAGCGGCGCCCGCACAGATACGCAGTATTTT	CASSLGASGARTDTQYF
TRBV19	TRBJ1-1	-	-	TGTGCCAGTACCCCGACCGGCAGGGGCGCCATGAACACTGAAGCTTTCTTT	CASTPTGRGAMNTEAFF
TRBV18	TRBJ1-1	-	-	TGTGCCAGCTCTTCGGGGGAGAACACTGAAGCTTTCTTT	CASSSGENTEAFF
TRBV6-5	TRBJ1-3	-	-	TGTGCCAGCAGTTACTTCGGGAGGGGCTCTGGAAACACCATATATTTT	CASSYFGRGSGNTIYF
TRBV7-2	TRBJ2-2	-	once	TGTGCCAGCAGCTTAAGAGGGGGGGCCGGGGAGCTGTTTTTT	CASSLRGGAGELFF
TRBV7-8	TRBJ2-2	-	-	TGTGCCAGCAGCCCCCTGTCCCAGGGGCTCGGGGAGCTGTTTTTT	CASSPLSQGLGELFF
TRBV28	TRBJ2-7	-	few	TGTGCCAGCAGTCCACAGCGGGTAACTTACGAGCAGTACTTC	CASSPQRVTYEQYF
TRBV27	TRBJ1-1	-	-	TGTGCCAGCAGTTTAGGGGCGGGGACTGAAGCTTTCTTT	CASSLGAGTEAFF
TRBV21-1	TRBJ2-2	-	-	TGTGCCAGCAGCAAAGTTAACCGCAGCGGGAGGGGCACCGGGGAGCTGTTTTTT	CASSKVNRSGRGTGELFF
TRBV28	TRBJ1-3	TRBD1	-	TGTGCCAGCAGCTATAGACAGGGTTCTGGAAACACCATATATTTT	CASSYRQGSGNTIYF
TRBV7-9	TRBJ2-1	TRBD2	-	TGTGCCAGCAGCTTAAGCGGGAGGAGGGGATTTGGCAATGAGCAGTTCTTC	CASSLSGRRGFGNEQFF
TRBV18	TRBJ1-1	TRBD1	-	TGTGCCAGCTCGCTACAGGGGAGATACGGTGCGAACACTGAAGCTTTCTTT	CASSLQGRYGANTEAFF
TRBV10-1	TRBJ2-5	TRBD2	-	TGCGCCAGCAGTCCCGGGACTAGCGGGAAAGAGACCCAGTACTTC	CASSPGTSGKETQYF
TRBV11-2	TRBJ1-4	-	once	TGTGCCAGCAGCCCCTTCGGGGTGGGAAAACTGTTTTTT	CASSPFGVGKLFF
TRBV7-3	TRBJ2-1	TRBD2	few	TGTGCCAGCAGCTTTGCGGGAGGGCAGTTCAATGAGCAGTTCTTC	CASSFAGGQFNEQFF
TRBV6-5	TRBJ2-6	-	-	TGTGCCAGCGGAGGGGTCGGGGCCAACGTCCTGACTTTC	CASGGVGANVLTF
TRBV28	TRBJ1-2	TRBD1	-	TGTGCCAGCCAGACAGGGTTCCTCTATGGCTACACCTTC	CASQTGFLYGYTF
TRBV11-2	TRBJ2-1	TRBD2	-	TGTGCCAGCAGCTTAGGGTCCCAGGGAGGGGATGAGCAGTTCTTC	CASSLGSQGGDEQFF
TRBV18	TRBJ1-4	TRBD1	-	TGTGCCAGCTCATCTGGACAGGATGAAAAACTGTTTTTT	CASSSGQDEKLFF
TRBV6-5	TRBJ1-4	-	-	TGTGCCAGCAGCGGGACATTCTCAACTAATGAAAAACTGTTTTTT	CASSGTFSTNEKLFF
TRBV27	TRBJ2-7	-	-	TGTGCCAGCAGCGCCGGGACTTACTACGAGCAGTACTTC	CASSAGTYYEQYF
TRBV19	TRBJ1-1	-	-	TGTGCCAGTAGGCGACAGTTTGAAGCTTTCTTT	CASRRQFEAFF
TRBV28	TRBJ1-2	TRBD1	-	TGTGCCAGCATCATGCCGGGACAGGAGATCTATGGCTACACCTTC	CASIMPGQEIYGYTF
TRBV9	TRBJ2-2	TRBD1	-	TGTGCCAGCAGCTTTCCCGGGACAGGGGGCGGCTCATGGAACACCGGGGAGCTGTTTTTT	CASSFPGTGGGSWNTGELFF
TRBV11-2	TRBJ2-5	-	once	TGTGCCAGCAGCTTTGGTTGGGCACAGGGAATAGAGACCCAGTACTTC	CASSFGWAQGIETQYF
TRBV7-9	TRBJ2-2	TRBD2	-	TGTGCCAGCAGCTTCCTAGCGGGGAGACCCACCGGGGAGCTGTTTTTT	CASSFLAGRPTGELFF
TRBV18	TRBJ2-3	-	-	TGTGCCAGCCGCAGGTCGGCTAGCATTACAGATACGCAGTATTTT	CASRRSASITDTQYF
TRBV6-5	TRBJ2-7	-	-	TGTGCCAGCCCAACAGTGGTGGGCGAGCAGTACTTC	CASPTVVGEQYF